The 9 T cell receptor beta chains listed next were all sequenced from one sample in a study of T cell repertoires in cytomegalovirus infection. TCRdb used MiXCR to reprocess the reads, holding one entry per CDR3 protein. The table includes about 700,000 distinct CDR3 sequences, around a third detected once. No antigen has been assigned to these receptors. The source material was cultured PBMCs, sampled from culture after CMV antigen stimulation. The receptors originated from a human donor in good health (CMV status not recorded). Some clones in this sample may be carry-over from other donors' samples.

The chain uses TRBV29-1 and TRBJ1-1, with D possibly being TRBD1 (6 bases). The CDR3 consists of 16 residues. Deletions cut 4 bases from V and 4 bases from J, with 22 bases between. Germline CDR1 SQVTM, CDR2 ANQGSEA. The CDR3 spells CSVAQGSGGFGTEAFF. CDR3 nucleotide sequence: TGCAGCGTTGCCCAAGGGTCTGGGGGCTTCGGCACTGAAGCTTTCTTT.

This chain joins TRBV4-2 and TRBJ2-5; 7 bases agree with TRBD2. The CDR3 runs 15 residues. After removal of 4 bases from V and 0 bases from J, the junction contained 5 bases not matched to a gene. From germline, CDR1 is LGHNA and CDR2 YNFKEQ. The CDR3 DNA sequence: TGTGCCAGCAGCCGGGCGGGGGAAAACCAAGAGACCCAGTACTTC. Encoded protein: CASSRAGENQETQYF.

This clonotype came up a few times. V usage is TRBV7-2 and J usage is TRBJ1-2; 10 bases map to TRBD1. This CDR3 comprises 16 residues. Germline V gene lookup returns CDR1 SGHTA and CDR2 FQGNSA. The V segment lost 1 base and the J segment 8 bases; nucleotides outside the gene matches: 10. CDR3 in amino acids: CASSLGRGTGARGYTF. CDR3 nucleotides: TGTGCCAGCAGCTTAGGTCGCGGGACAGGGGCCAGGGGCTACACCTTC.

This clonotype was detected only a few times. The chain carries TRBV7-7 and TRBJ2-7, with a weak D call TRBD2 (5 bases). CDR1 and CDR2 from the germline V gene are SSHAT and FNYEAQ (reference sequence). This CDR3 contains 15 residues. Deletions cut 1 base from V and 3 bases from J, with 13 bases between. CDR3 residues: CASSLGAAEIYEQYF. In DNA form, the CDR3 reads TGTGCCAGCAGCTTAGGAGCAGCGGAGATCTACGAGCAGTACTTC.

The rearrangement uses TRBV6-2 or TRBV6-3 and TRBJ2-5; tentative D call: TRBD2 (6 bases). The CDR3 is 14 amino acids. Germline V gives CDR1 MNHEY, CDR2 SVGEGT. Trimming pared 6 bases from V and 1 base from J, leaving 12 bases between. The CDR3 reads CASSASATQETQYF. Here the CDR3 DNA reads TGTGCCAGCAGCGCTAGCGCAACCCAAGAGACCCAGTACTTC.

CDR3 amino acids: CASSLEGAQHF. The CDR3 coding sequence is TGTGCCAGCAGTCTAGAAGGAGCCCAGCATTTT. The gene calls are TRBV6-6 and TRBJ1-5; D is uncertain. This CDR3 is 11 amino acids long. V lost 5 bases and J 11 bases, leaving 10 bases between the germline ends. Germline CDR1 MNHNY, CDR2 SVGAGI (reference sequence).

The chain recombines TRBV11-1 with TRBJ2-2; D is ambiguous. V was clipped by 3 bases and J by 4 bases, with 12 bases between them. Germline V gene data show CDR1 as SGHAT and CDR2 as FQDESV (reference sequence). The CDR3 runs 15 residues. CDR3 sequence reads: CASSFRSDSTGELFF. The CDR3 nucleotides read TGTGCCAGCAGCTTTAGATCGGATTCCACCGGGGAGCTGTTTTTT.

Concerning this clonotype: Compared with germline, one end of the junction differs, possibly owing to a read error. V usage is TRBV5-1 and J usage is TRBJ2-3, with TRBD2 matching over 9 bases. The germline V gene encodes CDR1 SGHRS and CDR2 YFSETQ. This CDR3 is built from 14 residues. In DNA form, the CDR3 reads TGCACCAGCAGCAAGGGACTAGCAGGAGATACGCAGTATTTT. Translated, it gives CTSSKGLAGDTQYF.

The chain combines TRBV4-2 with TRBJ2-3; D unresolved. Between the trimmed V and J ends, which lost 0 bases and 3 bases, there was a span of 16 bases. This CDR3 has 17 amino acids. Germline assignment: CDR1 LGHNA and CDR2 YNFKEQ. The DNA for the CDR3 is TGTGCCAGCAGCCAAGAGAGTTCGCGTTATGGGACAGATACGCAGTATTTT. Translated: CASSQESSRYGTDTQYF.